This paragraph reports one T cell receptor beta chain. Its antigen is still unknown. The CDR3 runs 14 residues. J was trimmed by 1 base and V by 6 bases; bases with no gene match: 4. Template-switching 5'RACE yielded the TCR cDNA; a universal primer site and UMIs were added in the process. MiXCR was run by TCRdb on the 5' RACE reads, yielding one entry per CDR3 protein. The sample lists some 420,000 distinct CDR3 sequences; under 20% were seen once. This entry is derived from a study of T cells after yellow fever vaccination. Points from the study as a whole: Contamination by abundant bulk-population clonotypes could be present in FACS-sorted repertoires. A limited proportion of clonotypes was detected within both the CD4 and CD8 compartments. Researchers report a weaker secondary response that nonetheless peaked faster, day 5 versus 15.

This sequence originates from a young man who received the YFV17D yellow fever vaccine. V is TRBV12-3 or TRBV12-4 and J is TRBJ1-1; TRBD1 matches at 8 bases. Sequences were derived from PBMCs, sampled before the yellow fever booster vaccination. The CDR3, as DNA: TGTGCCAGCAGACGAGGACAGGGGAACACTGAAGCTTTCTTT. Its translation is CASRRGQGNTEAFF.